One and the same sample provided the 24 T cell receptor beta chains below, sequenced in a study of T-cell memory formation after mild COVID-19. MiXCR, applied by TCRdb to the 5' RACE reads, yields one record per CDR3 protein. The top ten clones hold roughly 23% of a sample with almost 350,000 distinct CDR3 sequences, 20% to 25% of them seen once. The sequencing sample was made of PBMCs or a T cell subset sorted from them (not recorded which). These receptors were obtained from a man aged 18 to 30 who had mild COVID-19 (a few samples of this study predate the infection). Cell type and time point are not known.

This clonotype was detected many times. The chain recombines TRBV5-1 with TRBJ2-3, with TRBD2 as a possible D gene (5 bases). The V gene lost 4 bases and the J gene lost 2 bases, with 8 bases spanning the gap. Germline CDR1 reads SGHRS; CDR2 reads YFSETQ. CDR3 size: 13 residues. CDR3 sequence (DNA): TGCGCCAGCAGCCCGGGGAACACAGATACGCAGTATTTT. Translation: CASSPGNTDTQYF.

This clonotype showed up just a few times. This chain uses TRBV11-3 with TRBJ1-1; D not certain. With 5 bases removed from V and 5 bases from J, the gap between germline ends came to 12 bases. The CDR3 has 13 residues. The germline gives CDR1 SGHNT, CDR2 YENEEA. This CDR3 is CASSPNVGTEAFF. CDR3 sequence (DNA): TGTGCCAGCAGCCCCAACGTGGGGACTGAAGCTTTCTTT.

This chain uses TRBV4-1 with TRBJ1-4, with TRBD1 matching 8 bases. The J segment lost 4 bases and the V segment lost 6 bases, leaving 4 bases of the junction unmatched. The CDR3 contains 14 residues. Germline V gene lookup returns CDR1 MGHRA and CDR2 YSYEKL. The CDR3 is CASRRTGSNEKLFF. CDR3 sequence (DNA): TGCGCCAGCAGACGGACAGGGAGTAATGAAAAACTGTTTTTT.

J is TRBJ2-5 and V is TRBV3-1; TRBD1 matches 10 bases. The V gene's germline CDR1 is LGHDT and CDR2 YNNKEL (reference sequence). The CDR3 length is 16 residues. V lost 4 bases to trimming and J lost 0 bases; unmatched junction nucleotides: 5. CDR3 amino acids: CASSPTDRGDQETQYF. The CDR3 nucleotides read TGTGCCAGCAGCCCCACGGACAGGGGGGACCAAGAGACCCAGTACTTC.

This clonotype came up a few times. This chain uses TRBV20-1 with TRBJ2-7; the D is unclear. V lost 3 bases to trimming and J lost 3 bases, with 12 bases between them. Germline CDR1 reads DFQATT; CDR2 reads SNEGSKA (reference sequence). This CDR3 is 13 amino acids long. The CDR3 DNA reads TGCAGTGCTAGGGACGCAAACATCTACGAGCAGTACTTC. Its protein is CSARDANIYEQYF.

The chain couples TRBV20-1 to TRBJ1-2; D unclear. Trimming took off 0 bases at V and 8 bases at J, with 7 bases between the two ends. In germline, CDR1 is DFQATT, CDR2 SNEGSKA (reference sequence). This CDR3 is 11 amino acids long. CDR3 bases: TGCAGTGCTAGAGATCTCGTCGGCTACACCTTC. Amino acids: CSARDLVGYTF.

This sequence joins TRBV3-2 and TRBJ2-3. TRBV3-2 is a pseudogene locus. This CDR3 is 15 amino acids long. The DNA for the CDR3 is TGTGCCAGCAGCCAAGATCCGGGTAGCACAGATACGCAGTATTTT. The encoded protein is CASSQDPGSTDTQYF.

This clonotype was counted only a few times. This sequence joins TRBV7-2 and TRBJ2-7; D perhaps matches TRBD2 (6 bases). CDR1 and CDR2 from the germline V gene are SGHTA and FQGNSA. There are 13 residues in the CDR3. The ends were cut back, 1 base at V and 4 bases at J, with 8 bases in the middle. The CDR3 sequence is CASSLGGEYEQYF. In DNA, the CDR3 is TGTGCCAGCAGCTTAGGGGGGGAATACGAGCAGTACTTC.

This sequence joins TRBV6-5 and TRBJ2-2; D is unresolved. Germline V gene data show CDR1 as MNHEY and CDR2 as SVGAGI. Trimming cost V 6 bases and J 0 bases, with 5 bases left between them. CDR3 length: 13 residues. The CDR3: CASRFTNTGELFF. The CDR3 DNA reads as TGTGCCAGCAGGTTCACGAACACCGGGGAGCTGTTTTTT.

This clonotype was counted between two and nine times. The gene calls are TRBV5-1 and TRBJ2-6; TRBD2 is a possible D gene (5 bases). The germline V and J ends were trimmed by 1 base and 2 bases, with 7 bases remaining between them. Germline-derived CDR1 and CDR2 are SGHRS and YFSETQ. The CDR3 is 15 amino acids. Written as DNA, the CDR3 is TGCGCCAGCAGCTTGTTCGGGACTGGGGCCAACGTCCTGACTTTC. This encodes CASSLFGTGANVLTF. Full variable domain (missing parts from reference TRBV5-1 and TRBJ2-6): KAGVTQTPRYLIKTRGQQVTLSCSPISGHRSVSWYQQTPGQGLQFLFEYFSETQRNKGNFPGRFSGRQFSNSRSEMNVSTLELGDSALYLCASSLFGTGANVLTFGAGSRLTVL.

V gene TRBV6-5 combines with J gene TRBJ1-2, with 8 bases fitting TRBD1. The germline gives CDR1 MNHEY, CDR2 SVGAGI. CDR3 length equals 15 residues. V lost 2 bases to trimming and J lost 6 bases; unmatched junction nucleotides: 8. The CDR3 region is CASSYRQGPADGYTF. The CDR3 nucleotides are TGTGCCAGCAGTTACCGACAGGGGCCGGCGGATGGCTACACCTTC.

This clonotype was found a few times. CDR3 sequence reads: CASSLAAGWRATQYF. In DNA, the CDR3 is TGTGCCAGCAGCTTAGCCGCGGGGTGGCGTGCTACGCAGTATTTT. The gene calls are TRBV7-2 and TRBJ2-3, with a weak D call TRBD2 (6 bases). The ends were cut back, 0 bases at V and 8 bases at J, with 15 bases in the middle. Germline V lookup: CDR1 SGHTA, CDR2 FQGNSA. The CDR3 has 15 amino acids.

V and J are TRBV20-1 and TRBJ2-1; D uncertain. Per germline, CDR1 DFQATT and CDR2 SNEGSKA (reference sequence). V dropped 6 bases and J dropped 7 bases, with 7 bases sitting between them. This CDR3 contains 10 residues. The CDR3 is CSAEKNEQFF. In DNA, the CDR3 is TGCAGTGCGGAGAAAAATGAGCAGTTCTTC.

The V call is TRBV24-1, the J call TRBJ1-2; TRBD1 might be the D (6 bases). V was shortened by 4 bases and J by 4 bases, with 12 bases between the two germline ends. In germline, CDR1 is KGHDR, CDR2 SFDVKD. There are 14 residues in the CDR3. CDR3 sequence (DNA): TGTGCCACCAGTGAAGCCACAGGGAGCTATGGCTACACCTTC. It is translated as CATSEATGSYGYTF.

The rearrangement uses TRBV20-1 and TRBJ2-5; TRBD2 matches 8 bases. The CDR3 extends over 15 amino acids. J was trimmed by 4 bases and V by 7 bases; bases with no gene match: 14. Germline lookup yields CDR1 DFQATT and CDR2 SNEGSKA (reference sequence). This CDR3 is CSGISGGPMGETQYF. CDR3 DNA: TGCAGTGGGATTTCGGGGGGGCCGATGGGAGAGACCCAGTACTTC.

This clonotype was seen at least ten times. This chain links TRBV6-4 with TRBJ2-6, with no clear D. The V and J ends lost 0 bases and 0 bases respectively, with 3 bases between them. CDR1 is MRHNA, CDR2 SNTAGT, per germline. The CDR3 runs 15 residues. This chain's CDR3 is CASSDSSSGANVLTF. Written as DNA, the CDR3 is TGTGCCAGCAGTGACTCCAGCTCTGGGGCCAACGTCCTGACTTTC.

This chain joins TRBV20-1 and TRBJ1-6, with D possibly being TRBD1 (6 bases). The CDR3 covers 16 residues. Trimming stripped 6 bases from V and 7 bases from J, with 22 bases between. Germline CDR1 is DFQATT and CDR2 is SNEGSKA (reference sequence). The CDR3 sequence is CSARDAAGADNSPLHF. The CDR3 coding sequence is TGCAGTGCCAGGGACGCGGCGGGGGCAGACAATTCACCCCTCCACTTT.

V gene TRBV20-1 combines with J gene TRBJ1-6, with D hard to call. The CDR3 has 16 residues. Germline loops: CDR1 DFQATT, CDR2 SNEGSKA (reference sequence). Trimming removed 0 bases from V and 7 bases from J, with 16 bases in between. Written as DNA, the CDR3 is TGCAGTGCTAGAGATCCCAGAACCCTCTCGAATTCACCCCTCCACTTT. Translated: CSARDPRTLSNSPLHF.

This clonotype was seen only a few times. In DNA, the CDR3 is TGTGCCAGCAGCTTAGGCGGGGGGCTCTCCTACGAGCAGTACTTC. Its translation: CASSLGGGLSYEQYF. The gene calls are TRBV7-2 and TRBJ2-7; TRBD2 aligns across 8 bases. The CDR3 spans 15 residues. With 1 base clipped from V and 0 bases from J, the junction kept 2 bases outside the gene matches. From germline, CDR1 is SGHTA and CDR2 FQGNSA.

This clonotype was seen more than once but under ten times. The V gene is TRBV7-9, the J gene TRBJ1-2; 9 bases match TRBD1. Trimming removed 2 bases from V and 2 bases from J; junction bases left unmatched: 3. CDR1 is SEHNR, CDR2 FQNEAQ, per germline (reference sequence). The CDR3 covers 15 residues. This CDR3 is CASSLPGQGNYGYTF. The CDR3 nucleotides are TGTGCCAGCAGCTTACCGGGACAGGGAAACTATGGCTACACCTTC.

This clonotype occurred a few times. J is TRBJ1-1 and V is TRBV4-1; D may be TRBD1 (6 bases). Germline V gene data show CDR1 as MGHRA and CDR2 as YSYEKL. V lost 8 bases and J 2 bases, leaving 15 bases between the germline ends. The CDR3 is 14 residues long. The CDR3 nucleotides are TGCGCCAGCTGGTCGTCGGGGGCAAACACTGAAGCTTTCTTT. Translating it yields CASWSSGANTEAFF.

The chain employs TRBV6-2 or TRBV6-3 and TRBJ2-4, with 9 bases that match TRBD1. Looked up from germline, CDR1 is MNHEY and CDR2 is SVGEGT. Trimming at V came to 5 bases and at J to 2 bases, leaving 4 bases not matched to a gene. CDR3 length equals 15 residues. CDR3 loop: CASSLDRGSKNIQYF. For the CDR3, the DNA is TGTGCCAGCAGTCTAGACAGGGGGTCCAAAAACATTCAGTACTTC.

This CDR3 is CASKRGQDEAFF. CDR3 in DNA: TGTGCCAGCAAAAGGGGGCAAGATGAAGCTTTCTTT. The chain links TRBV12-3 or TRBV12-4 to TRBJ1-1; the match to TRBD1 covers 7 bases. This CDR3 has 12 residues. V was clipped by 7 bases and J by 7 bases; unmatched bases: 6.

The chain carries TRBV6-5 and TRBJ1-1; D gene uncertain. The CDR3 runs 12 residues. The ends were cut back, 0 bases at V and 13 bases at J, with 12 bases in the middle. Per the germline V gene, CDR1 is MNHEY and CDR2 is SVGAGI. The CDR3: CASSYSRHKVFF. CDR3 sequence (DNA): TGTGCCAGCAGTTACTCCCGCCATAAGGTTTTCTTT.